The rows below give T cell receptor beta chains drawn from one sample of a study of T cell repertoires in ileal Crohn's disease. The repertoire was sequenced with immunoSEQ multiplex PCR; TCRdb's copy has only in-frame clones and lacks some. The sample records roughly 8,000 clones, 65% to 90% being singletons. Sequencing was performed on ileal tissue. These receptors all come from an adult with Crohn's disease. The conserved cysteine and the conserved F or W are not part of the CDR3 here.

v_call: TRBV5-1
cdr3_aa: ASSLLAGGNSYEQY

v_call: TRBV4-2
cdr3_aa: ASSQDRGAQH

v_call: TRBV5-5
cdr3_aa: ASSRAGTGMGNTIY

v_call: TRBV29-1
cdr3_aa: SVEDRTGRPYGYT

v_call: TRBV5-4
cdr3_aa: ASSSQREGNNEQF

v_call: TRBV28
cdr3_aa: ASSFGHGNTIY

v_call: TRBV7-8
cdr3_aa: ASSLTRFGEKLF

v_call: TRBV28
cdr3_aa: ASSPNRNTIY

v_call: TRBV5-1
cdr3_aa: ASSLGTGGYGYT

v_call: TRBV18
cdr3_aa: ASSPQGASYEQY

v_call: TRBV28
cdr3_aa: ASSQHQGRAGGYT

v_call: TRBV7-8
cdr3_aa: ASSLGQGPSYEQY

v_call: TRBV7-2
cdr3_aa: ASSFMGRDTYEQY

v_call: TRBV6-6
cdr3_aa: ASSPPLRGPRSEQY

v_call: TRBV28
cdr3_aa: ASRPGGGTDTQY

v_call: TRBV5-5
cdr3_aa: ASSHRDRAL

v_call: TRBV11-2
cdr3_aa: ASTGGALGTFQY

v_call: TRBV28
cdr3_aa: ASSFLRGSGETQY

v_call: TRBV4-2
cdr3_aa: ASSLRTGETGELF

v_call: TRBV7-9
cdr3_aa: ASSIRQGVAGVGETQY

v_call: TRBV5-5
cdr3_aa: ASSLRTTGETQY

v_call: TRBV19
cdr3_aa: ASRLNRNLANIQY